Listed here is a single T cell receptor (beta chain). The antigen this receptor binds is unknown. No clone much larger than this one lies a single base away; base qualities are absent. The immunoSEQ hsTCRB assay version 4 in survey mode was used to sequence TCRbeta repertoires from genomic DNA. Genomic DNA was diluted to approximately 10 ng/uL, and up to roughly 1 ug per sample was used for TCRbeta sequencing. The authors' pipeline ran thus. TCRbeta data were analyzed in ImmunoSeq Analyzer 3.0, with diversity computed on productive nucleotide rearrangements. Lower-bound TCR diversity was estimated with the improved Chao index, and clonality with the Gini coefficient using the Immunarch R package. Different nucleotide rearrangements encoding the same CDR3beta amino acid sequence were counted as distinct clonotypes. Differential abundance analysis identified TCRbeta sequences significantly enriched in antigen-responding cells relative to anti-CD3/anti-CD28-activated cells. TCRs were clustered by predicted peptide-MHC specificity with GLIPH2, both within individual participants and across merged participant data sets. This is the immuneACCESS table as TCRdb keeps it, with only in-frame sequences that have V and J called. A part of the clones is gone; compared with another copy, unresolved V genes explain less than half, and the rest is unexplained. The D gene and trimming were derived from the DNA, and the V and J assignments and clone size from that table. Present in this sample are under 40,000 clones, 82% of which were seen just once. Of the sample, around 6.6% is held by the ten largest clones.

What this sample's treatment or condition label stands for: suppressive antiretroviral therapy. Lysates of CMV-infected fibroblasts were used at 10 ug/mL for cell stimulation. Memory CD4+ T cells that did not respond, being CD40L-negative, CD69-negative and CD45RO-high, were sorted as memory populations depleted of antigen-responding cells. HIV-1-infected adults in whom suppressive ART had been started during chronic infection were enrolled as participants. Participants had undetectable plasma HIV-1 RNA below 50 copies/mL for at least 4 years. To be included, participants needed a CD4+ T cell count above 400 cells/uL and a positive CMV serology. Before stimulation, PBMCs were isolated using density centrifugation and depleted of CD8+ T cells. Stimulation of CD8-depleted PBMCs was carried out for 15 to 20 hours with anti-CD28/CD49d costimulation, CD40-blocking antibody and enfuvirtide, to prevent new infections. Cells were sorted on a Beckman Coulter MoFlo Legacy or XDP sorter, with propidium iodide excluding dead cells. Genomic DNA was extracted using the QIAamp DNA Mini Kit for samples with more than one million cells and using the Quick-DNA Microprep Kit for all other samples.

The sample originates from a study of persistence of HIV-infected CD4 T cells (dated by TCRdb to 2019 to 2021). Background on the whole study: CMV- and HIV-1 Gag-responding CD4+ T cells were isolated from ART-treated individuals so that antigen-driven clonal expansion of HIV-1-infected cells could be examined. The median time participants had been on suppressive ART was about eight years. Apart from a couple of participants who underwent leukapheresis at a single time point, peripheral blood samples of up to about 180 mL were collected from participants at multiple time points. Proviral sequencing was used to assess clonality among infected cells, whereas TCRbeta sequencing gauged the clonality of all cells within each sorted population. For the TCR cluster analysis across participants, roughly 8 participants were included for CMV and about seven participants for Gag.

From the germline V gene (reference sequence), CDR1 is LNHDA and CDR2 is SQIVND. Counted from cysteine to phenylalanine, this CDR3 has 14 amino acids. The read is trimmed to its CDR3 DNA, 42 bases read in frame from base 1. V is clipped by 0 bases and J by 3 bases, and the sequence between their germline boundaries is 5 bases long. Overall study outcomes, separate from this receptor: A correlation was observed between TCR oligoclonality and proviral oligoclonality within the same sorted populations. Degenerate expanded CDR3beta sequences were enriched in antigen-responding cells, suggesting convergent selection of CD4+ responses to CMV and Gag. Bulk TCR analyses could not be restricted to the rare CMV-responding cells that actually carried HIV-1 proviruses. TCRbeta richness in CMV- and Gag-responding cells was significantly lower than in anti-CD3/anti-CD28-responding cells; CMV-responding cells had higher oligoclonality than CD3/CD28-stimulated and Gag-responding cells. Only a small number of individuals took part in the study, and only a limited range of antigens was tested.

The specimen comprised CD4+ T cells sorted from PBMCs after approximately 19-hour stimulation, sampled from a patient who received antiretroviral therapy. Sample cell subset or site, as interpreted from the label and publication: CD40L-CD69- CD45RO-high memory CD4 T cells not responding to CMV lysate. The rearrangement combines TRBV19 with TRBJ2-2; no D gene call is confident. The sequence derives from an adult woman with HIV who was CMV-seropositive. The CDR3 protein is CASSIEFDTGELFF. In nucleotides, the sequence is TGTGCCAGTAGTATAGAATTTGACACCGGGGAGCTGTTTTTT.